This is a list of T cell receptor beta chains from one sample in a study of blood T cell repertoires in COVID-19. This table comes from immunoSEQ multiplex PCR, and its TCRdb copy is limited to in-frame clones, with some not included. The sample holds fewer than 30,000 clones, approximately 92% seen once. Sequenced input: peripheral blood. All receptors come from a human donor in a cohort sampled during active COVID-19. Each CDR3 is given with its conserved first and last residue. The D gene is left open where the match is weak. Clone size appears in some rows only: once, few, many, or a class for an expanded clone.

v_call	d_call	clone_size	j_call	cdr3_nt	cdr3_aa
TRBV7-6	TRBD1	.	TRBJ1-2	TGTGCCAGCAGCCCGAGACAGGGTGGCTATGGCTACACCTTC	CASSPRQGGYGYTF
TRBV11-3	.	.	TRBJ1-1	TGTGCCAGCAGCTCCGGTGGGGGGACTGAAGCTTTCTTT	CASSSGGGTEAFF
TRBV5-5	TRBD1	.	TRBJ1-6	TGTGCCAGCAGCATTCTTCAGGGGGGCTCCTATAATTCACCCCTCCACTTT	CASSILQGGSYNSPLHF
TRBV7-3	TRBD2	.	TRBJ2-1	TGTGCCAGCAGCTTAGGGACTAGCGGGAGCAATGAGCAGTTCTTC	CASSLGTSGSNEQFF
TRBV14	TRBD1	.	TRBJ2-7	TGTGCCAGCAGCAGAGGACAGGGGCTCTACGAGCAGTACTTC	CASSRGQGLYEQYF
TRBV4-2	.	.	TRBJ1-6	TGTGCCAGCAGCGAAGTCGGGGGTGGGTCCTATAATTCACCCCTCCACTTT	CASSEVGGGSYNSPLHF
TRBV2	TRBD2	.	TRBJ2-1	TGTGCCAGCAGTGAAGCCCTCCTGACTAGCGACTCAGGAAGATGGAATGAGCAGTTCTTC	CASSEALLTSDSGRWNEQFF
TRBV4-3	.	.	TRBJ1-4	TGCGCCAGCAGCCAGGCTCTGGGCGTATCAACTAATGAAAAACTGTTTTTT	CASSQALGVSTNEKLFF
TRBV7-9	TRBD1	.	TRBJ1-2	TGTGCCAGCCCCGGGACAGCCTTCGATCCGTATGGCTACACCTTC	CASPGTAFDPYGYTF
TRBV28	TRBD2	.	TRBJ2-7	TGTGCCAGCAGCTCCCCCGACGCTAGCGGGACTCGCTACGAGCAGTACTTC	CASSSPDASGTRYEQYF
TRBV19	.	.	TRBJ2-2	TGTGCCAGTAGTATGAGGGAGTACGGGAACACCGGGGAGCTGTTTTTT	CASSMREYGNTGELFF
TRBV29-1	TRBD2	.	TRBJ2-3	TGCAGCGTTGAACTGGGCGGGGGGGGAGATACGCAGTATTTT	CSVELGGGGDTQYF
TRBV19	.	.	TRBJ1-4	TGTGCCAGTAGGTATGGAGGTGCAACTAATGAAAAACTGTTTTTT	CASRYGGATNEKLFF
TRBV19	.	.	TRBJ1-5	TGTGCCAGTAGTAGGTTCGGTGGTCAGCCCCAGCATTTT	CASSRFGGQPQHF
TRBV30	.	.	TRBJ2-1	TGTGCCTGGAGTGTGGGCATCTACAATGAGCAGTTCTTC	CAWSVGIYNEQFF
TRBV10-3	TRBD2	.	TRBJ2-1	TGTGCCATCCGACTAGCGGGAGTTGGTAATGAGCAGTTCTTC	CAIRLAGVGNEQFF
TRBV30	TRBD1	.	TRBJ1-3	TGTGCCTGGGATCGACAGGGGGTGCGGAACACCATATATTTT	CAWDRQGVRNTIYF
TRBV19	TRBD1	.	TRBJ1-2	TGTGCCAGTAGTATACAGGGGACAGGGGGACTTGGATATGGCTACACCTTC	CASSIQGTGGLGYGYTF
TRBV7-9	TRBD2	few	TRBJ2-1	TGTGCCAGCAGCTTTCAAGCGGGAGCGGGCATTGAGCAGTTCTTC	CASSFQAGAGIEQFF
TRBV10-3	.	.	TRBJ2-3	TGTGCCATCAAGGCCGGGACACTCTCCACAGATACGCAGTATTTT	CAIKAGTLSTDTQYF
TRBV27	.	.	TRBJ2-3	TGTGCCAGCAGTTTACCGGGCACAGATACGCAGTATTTT	CASSLPGTDTQYF
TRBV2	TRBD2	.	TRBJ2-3	TGTGCCAGCAGTAGGACTAGCGGGGGGTCAGATACGCAGTATTTT	CASSRTSGGSDTQYF
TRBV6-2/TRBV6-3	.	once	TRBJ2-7	TGTGCCAGCAGTTACTCAAGACAGAAGAATTCCTACGAGCAGTACTTC	CASSYSRQKNSYEQYF
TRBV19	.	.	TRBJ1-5	TGTGCCAGTAGTATGGTCAGGTATAGCAATCAGCCCCAGCATTTT	CASSMVRYSNQPQHF
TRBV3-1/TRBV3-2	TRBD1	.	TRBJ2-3	TGTGCCAGCAGCCAAACGAGGGGGCGCTGGGTAGATACGCAGTATTTT	CASSQTRGRWVDTQYF
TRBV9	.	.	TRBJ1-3	TGTGCCAGCAGCGCAGGGCAGGGAAACACCATATATTTT	CASSAGQGNTIYF
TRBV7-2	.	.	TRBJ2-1	TGTGCCAGCAGCTTAGGGGGGGGGCCCTCCTACAATGAGCAGTTCTTC	CASSLGGGPSYNEQFF
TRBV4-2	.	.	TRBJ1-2	TGTGCCAGCACCCCGGGGGGGGACCCTAGATATGGCTACACCTTC	CASTPGGDPRYGYTF
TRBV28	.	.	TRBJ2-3	TGTGCCAGCAGTTCCCCCGGGGGCACAGATACGCAGTATTTT	CASSSPGGTDTQYF
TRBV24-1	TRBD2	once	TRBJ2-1	TGTGCCACCAGTGATTTGGGGACTAGCGGGAGCAATGAGCAGTTCTTC	CATSDLGTSGSNEQFF
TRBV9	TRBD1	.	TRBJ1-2	TGTGCCAGCAGCGTAAACAGGGGGCGGAACTATGGCTACACCTTC	CASSVNRGRNYGYTF
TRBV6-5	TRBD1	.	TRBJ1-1	TGTGCCAGCTGGTTCGGGACAGAGAACACTGAAGCTTTCTTT	CASWFGTENTEAFF
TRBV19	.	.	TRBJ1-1	TGTGCCAGTAGTATTGATGGCAGGGGCACTGAAGCTTTCTTT	CASSIDGRGTEAFF
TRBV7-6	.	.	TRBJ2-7	TGTGCCAGCAGCTTAGGGGCCTCCAATGGAGAGCAGTACTTC	CASSLGASNGEQYF
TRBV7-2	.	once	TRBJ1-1	TGTGCCAGCAGCTTAGTGGTTAGGAACACTGAAGCTTTCTTT	CASSLVVRNTEAFF
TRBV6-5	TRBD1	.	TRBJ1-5	TGTGCCAGCAGCTCCGGGACAGGGTGGTATCAGCCCCAGCATTTT	CASSSGTGWYQPQHF
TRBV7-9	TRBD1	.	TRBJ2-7	TGTGCCAGCAGCTCCTACGACAGGGGCAGCCACGAGCAGTACTTC	CASSSYDRGSHEQYF
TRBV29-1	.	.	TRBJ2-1	TGCAGCGTCGCCTCTGCCGATTCGGTTAACAATGAGCAGTTCTTC	CSVASADSVNNEQFF
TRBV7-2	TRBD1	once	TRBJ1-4	TGTGCCAGCAGCAAGGGACAGGGTACAACTAATGAAAAACTGTTTTTT	CASSKGQGTTNEKLFF
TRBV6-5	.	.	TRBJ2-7	TGTGCCAGCAGCACAAGCTACGAGCAGTACTTC	CASSTSYEQYF